This T cell receptor (beta chain) stems from a study of blood T cell repertoires in COVID-19. Across the study: Sites across the United States, Italy and Spain contributed samples from acute and convalescent COVID-19. T cells, B-cell-depleted T cells, or PBMCs supplied cDNA or gDNA.

In the authors' methods: Researchers report that nucleated cell counts were estimated from reference gene primer amplification. Profiled with immunoSEQ multiplex PCR; TCRdb holds only in-frame clones, not every one. V and J calls and clone size come straight from that table; D and trimming were deduced from the DNA. The sample has 65,000 to 90,000 clones, roughly 80% seen once. Germline V gene lookup returns CDR1 SGHDT and CDR2 YYEEEE. V was clipped by 5 bases and J by 3 bases, with 15 bases between them. The CDR3 runs to 15 residues. The origin of this receptor is an elderly woman with active or convalescent COVID-19. Input material: peripheral blood. This chain uses TRBV5-6 with TRBJ1-3; no clear D gene. CDR3 loop: CASSKSGGSGNTIYF. CDR3 in DNA: TGTGCCAGCAGTAAATCGGGTGGTAGTGGAAACACCATATATTTT. The complete variable domain, with remaining parts taken from reference TRBV5-6 and TRBJ1-3, reads DAGVTQSPTHLIKTRGQQVTLRCSPKSGHDTVSWYQQALGQGPQFIFQYYEEEERQRGNFPDRFSGHQFPNYSSELNVNALLLGDSALYLCASSKSGGSGNTIYFGEGSWLTVV.